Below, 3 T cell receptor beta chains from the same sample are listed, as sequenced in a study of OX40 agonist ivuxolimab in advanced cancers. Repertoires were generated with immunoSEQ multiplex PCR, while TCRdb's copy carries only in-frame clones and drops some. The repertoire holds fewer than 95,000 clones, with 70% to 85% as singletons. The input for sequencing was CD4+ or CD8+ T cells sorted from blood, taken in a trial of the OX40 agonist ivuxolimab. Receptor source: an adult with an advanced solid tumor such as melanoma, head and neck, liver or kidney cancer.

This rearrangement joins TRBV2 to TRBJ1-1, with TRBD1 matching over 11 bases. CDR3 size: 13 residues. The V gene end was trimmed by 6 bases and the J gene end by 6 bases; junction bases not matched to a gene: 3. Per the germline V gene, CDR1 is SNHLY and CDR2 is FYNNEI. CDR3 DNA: TGTGCCAGCAGCGGACAGGGGGCTGCTGAAGCTTTCTTT. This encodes CASSGQGAAEAFF.

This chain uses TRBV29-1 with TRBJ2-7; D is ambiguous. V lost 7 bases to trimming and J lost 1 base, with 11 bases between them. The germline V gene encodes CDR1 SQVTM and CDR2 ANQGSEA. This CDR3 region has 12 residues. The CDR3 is CSASTQSYEQYF. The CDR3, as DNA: TGCAGCGCCAGTACCCAGTCCTACGAGCAGTACTTC.

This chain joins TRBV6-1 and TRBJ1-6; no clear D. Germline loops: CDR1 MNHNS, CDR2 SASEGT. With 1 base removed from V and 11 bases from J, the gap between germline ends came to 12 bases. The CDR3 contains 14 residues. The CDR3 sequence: CASSEGTGSAPLHF. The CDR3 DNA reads TGTGCCAGCAGTGAAGGGACGGGATCGGCACCCCTCCACTTT.